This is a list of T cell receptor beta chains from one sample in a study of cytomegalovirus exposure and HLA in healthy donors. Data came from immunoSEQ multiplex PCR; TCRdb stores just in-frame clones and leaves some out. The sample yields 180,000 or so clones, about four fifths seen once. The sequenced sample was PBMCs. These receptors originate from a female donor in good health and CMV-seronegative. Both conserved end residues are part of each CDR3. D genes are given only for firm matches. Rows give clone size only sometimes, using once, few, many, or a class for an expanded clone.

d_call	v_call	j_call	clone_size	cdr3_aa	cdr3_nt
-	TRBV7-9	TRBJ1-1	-	CSSSPDSTNTEAFF	TGTTCCAGCAGCCCGGACTCTACCAACACTGAAGCTTTCTTT
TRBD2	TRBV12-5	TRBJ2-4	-	CASGSTSGSRDIQYF	TGTGCTAGTGGTTCGACTAGCGGGAGTCGCGACATTCAGTACTTC
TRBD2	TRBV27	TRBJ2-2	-	CASSLLTSGRVGELFF	TGTGCCAGCAGTCTACTGACTAGCGGGAGAGTCGGGGAGCTGTTTTTT
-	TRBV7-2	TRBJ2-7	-	CASSLVGPGVEQYF	TGTGCCAGCAGCTTAGTGGGGCCAGGGGTCGAGCAGTACTTC
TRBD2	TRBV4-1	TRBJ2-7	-	CASSQVGGGNYEQYF	TGCGCCAGCAGCCAAGTTGGCGGGGGAAACTACGAGCAGTACTTC
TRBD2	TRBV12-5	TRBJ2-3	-	CASGPGGSGRSADTQYF	TGTGCTAGTGGTCCAGGTGGTAGCGGGAGGAGTGCAGATACGCAGTATTTT
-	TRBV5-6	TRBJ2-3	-	CASSGRLGQGSTDTQYF	TGTGCCAGCAGCGGTAGGCTCGGGCAGGGGAGCACAGATACGCAGTATTTT
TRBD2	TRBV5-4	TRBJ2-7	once	CASSLGTSGRSEQYF	TGTGCCAGCAGCTTGGGGACTAGCGGGAGAAGCGAGCAGTACTTC
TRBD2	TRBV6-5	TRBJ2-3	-	CASTAGASFTDTQYF	TGTGCCAGCACAGCGGGGGCTTCCTTCACAGATACGCAGTATTTT
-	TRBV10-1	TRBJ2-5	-	CASSESGGKETQYF	TGCGCCAGCAGTGAGTCAGGAGGGAAAGAGACCCAGTACTTC
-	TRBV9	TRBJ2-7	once	CASSVGGGNEQYF	TGTGCCAGCAGCGTAGGGGGCGGGAACGAGCAGTACTTC
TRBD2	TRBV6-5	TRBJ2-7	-	CASSLAGGLSYEQYF	TGTGCCAGCAGCCTAGCGGGGGGGCTGTCGTACGAGCAGTACTTC
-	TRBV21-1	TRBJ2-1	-	CASSKKSTAYNEQFF	TGTGCCAGCAGCAAAAAGTCGACAGCCTACAATGAGCAGTTCTTC
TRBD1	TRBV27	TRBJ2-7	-	CATDYRGEQYF	TGTGCCACCGACTACAGGGGCGAGCAGTACTTC
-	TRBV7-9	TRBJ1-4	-	CASSLAGRVEKLFF	TGTGCCAGCAGCTTAGCAGGGAGGGTTGAAAAACTGTTTTTT
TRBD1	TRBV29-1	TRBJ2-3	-	CSVARDSLTDTQYF	TGCAGCGTTGCCCGGGACAGTCTCACAGATACGCAGTATTTT
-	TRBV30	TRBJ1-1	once	CAWSVLGGTEAFF	TGTGCCTGGAGTGTGTTGGGGGGCACTGAAGCTTTCTTT
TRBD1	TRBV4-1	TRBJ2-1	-	CASSQAGTGVNEQFF	TGCGCCAGCAGCCAAGCCGGGACAGGGGTCAATGAGCAGTTCTTC
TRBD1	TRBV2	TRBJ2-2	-	CASKLGGFGELFF	TGTGCCAGCAAGTTAGGGGGCTTCGGGGAGCTGTTTTTT
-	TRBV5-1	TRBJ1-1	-	CASSLVWGANTEAFF	TGCGCCAGCAGCTTGGTTTGGGGCGCAAACACTGAAGCTTTCTTT